The 15 T cell receptor beta chains in this list originate from one sample, sequenced in a study of human T cells and chemical hapten exposure. One entry per CDR3 protein results from TCRdb running MiXCR on the RACE reads. In the table there are roughly 100,000 distinct CDR3 sequences, 8.5% to 9% of which are singletons. Time point described: healthy volunteer bleed at 2 weeks. The total RNA was obtained from whole blood that was not fractionated. Sequencing was done on a sample of whole blood. The receptors shown here come from a female donor in good health. Some clones in this sample may be carry-over from other donors' samples.

The genes are TRBV24-1 and TRBJ1-2; 12 nucleotides align to TRBD1. Germline V CDR1 and CDR2: KGHDR, SFDVKD. The V gene end was trimmed by 9 bases and the J gene end by 4 bases; junction bases not matched to a gene: 8. This CDR3 region has 15 residues. The CDR3 DNA is TGTGCCACCCCGGGACAGGGGGCCAGAAGCTATGGCTACACCTTC. This sequence encodes CATPGQGARSYGYTF.

This clonotype has at least ten counts. The V call is TRBV28, the J call TRBJ1-1; D not resolved. Germline V lookup: CDR1 MDHEN, CDR2 SYDVKM. V was trimmed by 5 bases and J by 11 bases, leaving 15 bases between them. CDR3 length: 12 residues. CDR3 residues: CASSRFPSAAFF. The CDR3 DNA reads TGTGCCAGCAGTCGTTTTCCATCGGCGGCTTTCTTT.

This CDR3 is CASSPGTSEQYF. In nucleotides, the CDR3 is TGTGCCAGCAGTCCGGGGACTAGCGAGCAGTATTTT. This chain connects TRBV28 to TRBJ2-3; 10 nucleotides match TRBD2. Germline V lookup: CDR1 MDHEN, CDR2 SYDVKM. The CDR3 runs 12 residues. V lost 5 bases and J lost 11; bases outside the gene matches: 4.

The chain carries TRBV18 and TRBJ1-2; D is unclear. V gave up 1 base and J gave up 0 bases, with 12 bases separating them. CDR3 length equals 16 residues. Germline assignment: CDR1 KGHSH and CDR2 LQKENI. CDR3 amino acids: CASSPLPGEANYGYTF. CDR3 coding DNA: TGTGCCAGCTCACCACTGCCGGGAGAAGCTAACTATGGCTACACCTTC.

CDR3 nucleotide sequence: TGTGCCAGCAGTTTAAGGGCAGGGGGCATAGATACGCAGTATTTT. Translation gives CASSLRAGGIDTQYF. V usage is TRBV28 and J usage is TRBJ2-3; TRBD1 agrees at 8 bases. The germline CDR1 and CDR2 sequences are MDHEN and SYDVKM. The CDR3 has 15 amino acids. V gave up 2 bases and J gave up 5 bases; unmatched junction bases: 6.

This chain links TRBV29-1 with TRBJ2-6; D is uncertain. Trimming stripped 7 bases from V and 2 bases from J, with 18 bases between. CDR3 length equals 16 residues. Germline V gives CDR1 SQVTM, CDR2 ANQGSEA. This CDR3 reads CSAAHDGPPGANVLTF. CDR3 nucleotide sequence: TGCAGCGCGGCCCACGACGGTCCCCCTGGGGCCAACGTCCTGACTTTC.

The chain carries TRBV3-2 and TRBJ2-7; the table's D call, TRBD1, was not checked against the DNA. TRBV3-2 has pseudogene status. This CDR3 is built from 13 residues. CDR3 sequence: CARPRQGIYEQYF. The CDR3 bases are TGTGCCAGGCCTCGACAGGGTATTTACGAGCAGTACTTC.

This chain connects TRBV19 to TRBJ2-3; D might be TRBD2 (7 bases). V dropped 5 bases and J dropped 4 bases, with 19 bases sitting between them. Germline assignment: CDR1 LNHDA and CDR2 SQIVND (reference sequence). The CDR3 totals 16 residues. DNA for the CDR3: TGTGCCAGTAGTGCGGAGGGGGGGACGAGGGCAGATACGCAGTATTTT. It is translated as CASSAEGGTRADTQYF.

The CDR3 loop reads CASSETDSNQPQHF. In DNA form, the CDR3 reads TGTGCCAGCAGTGAGACGGATAGCAATCAGCCCCAGCATTTT. The rearrangement links TRBV6-1 to TRBJ1-5; D remains unclear. Germline loops: CDR1 MNHNS, CDR2 SASEGT. Trimming took off 3 bases at V and 0 bases at J, with 6 bases between the two ends. CDR3 length: 14 amino acids.

Note on this clonotype: A single base separates this from a much larger clone, so it may be a read error. The V call is TRBV7-9, the J call TRBJ2-4, with a weak D call TRBD1 (5 bases). V was clipped by 7 bases and J by 1 base, with 11 bases between them. CDR3 length: 14 residues. Germline V CDR1 and CDR2: SEHNR, FQNEAQ (reference sequence). DNA of the CDR3: TGTGCCAGCAACTCGACAGTGGCCAAAAACATTCAGTACTTC. Its translation is CASNSTVAKNIQYF.

This clonotype came up many times. The chain joins TRBV4-1 to TRBJ1-2; possibly TRBD1 for D (6 bases). This CDR3 comprises 16 residues. In germline, CDR1 is MGHRA, CDR2 YSYEKL. V gave up 1 base and J gave up 1 base, with 13 bases separating them. CDR3 nucleotides: TGCGCCAGCAGCCAAGTAGGGTCAGGGGATAACTATGGCTACACCTTC. The encoded protein is CASSQVGSGDNYGYTF.

The count of this clonotype is one. V gene TRBV2 combines with J gene TRBJ2-4; unclear D gene. V was cut by 3 bases and J by 6 bases, with 6 bases left in between. The CDR3 has 12 amino acids. The V gene's germline CDR1 is SNHLY and CDR2 FYNNEI. CDR3 loop: CASSDGRNIQYF. In DNA form, the CDR3 reads TGTGCCAGCAGTGATGGGCGAAACATTCAGTACTTC.

The chain carries TRBV7-2 and TRBJ2-5; TRBD2 agrees at 10 bases. This CDR3 spans 16 amino acids. Looked up from germline, CDR1 is SGHTA and CDR2 is FQGNSA. The V and J ends lost 0 bases and 2 bases, in that order; junction bases with no gene match: 3. The CDR3 DNA sequence: TGTGCCAGCAGCTTAGCGGCAGCGGGAGGGCAAGAGACCCAGTACTTC. Translated, it gives CASSLAAAGGQETQYF.

This clonotype was detected ten times or more. An end of the junction does not agree with germline; a read error may underlie this. The V and J genes are TRBV28 and TRBJ2-1, with 7 bases matching TRBD2. The CDR3 runs 14 residues. Germline CDR1 and CDR2: MDHEN and SYDVKM. CDR3 DNA sequence: TGTGCCAGCAGTCACAGCCTTAATATCAGACTAGCCTACTTC. Its translation is CASSHSLNIRLAYF.

The CDR3, as DNA: TGCGCCAGCAGCCAAGATGCAGCGGGAGGTACAGATACGCAGTATTTT. It translates to CASSQDAAGGTDTQYF. The rearrangement joins TRBV4-3 to TRBJ2-3; 9 bases line up with TRBD2. Trimming removed 0 bases from V and 3 bases from J; junction bases left unmatched: 4. The CDR3 is 16 residues long. CDR1 is LGHNA, CDR2 YSLEER, per germline.